A single sample is the source of the 21 T cell receptor beta chains below, sequenced in a study of T-cell memory formation after mild COVID-19. In TCRdb, the 5' RACE reads were re-called with MiXCR into one record per CDR3 protein. The data show fewer than 450,000 distinct CDR3 sequences, 20% to 25% seen once. Material for sequencing was PBMCs or a T cell subset sorted from them (not recorded which). These receptors were taken from an adult woman who had mild COVID-19 (a few samples of this study predate the infection). Cell type and time point are not known.

This clonotype has more than one count but fewer than ten. The chain recombines TRBV20-1 with TRBJ2-2; D gene ambiguous. The CDR3 spans 14 residues. V lost 5 bases and J 4 bases, leaving 14 bases between the germline ends. Looked up from germline, CDR1 is DFQATT and CDR2 is SNEGSKA (reference sequence). The CDR3 sequence is CSAYPPFRTGELFF. The CDR3 nucleotides are TGCAGTGCTTACCCCCCCTTCCGCACCGGGGAGCTGTTTTTT.

CDR3 DNA: TGTGCCAGCAGCCTAAGAGGGGCGCCTCTGAATTCACCCCTCCACTTT. Translating gives CASSLRGAPLNSPLHF. The genes are TRBV3-1 and TRBJ1-6; the D gene is possibly TRBD1 (5 bases). V dropped 4 bases and J dropped 7 bases, with 17 bases sitting between them. The CDR3 covers 16 residues. Germline V gene sequence: CDR1 LGHDT, CDR2 YNNKEL (reference sequence).

There are a few counts of this clonotype. The J gene is TRBJ1-1, the V gene TRBV10-3, with D hard to call. The CDR3 totals 13 residues. Germline loops: CDR1 ENHRY, CDR2 SYGVKD. V lost 4 bases to trimming and J lost 3 bases, with 9 bases between them. The CDR3 region has the DNA TGTGCCATCAGTGCAGGTGGGGACACTGAAGCTTTCTTT. Its protein product is CAISAGGDTEAFF.

This clonotype was counted a few times. This chain connects TRBV12-3 or TRBV12-4 to TRBJ2-7; possibly TRBD1 or TRBD2 for D (5 bases each). This CDR3 has 14 amino acids. The V end lost 8 bases, the J end lost 2 bases, and 16 bases lay between the germline ends. The DNA of the CDR3 is TGTGCCAGCGGAACTACAGGACTCACCTACGAGCAGTACTTC. It specifies CASGTTGLTYEQYF.

V gene TRBV15 combines with J gene TRBJ1-5; a weak D match, TRBD1 (5 bases). From germline, CDR1 is LNHNV and CDR2 YYDKDF (reference sequence). V lost 0 bases and J lost 3, with 9 bases in between. The CDR3 spans 15 residues. CDR3 in DNA: TGTGCCACCAGCAGAGAAGCGGGGGTCAATCAGCCCCAGCATTTT. As protein: CATSREAGVNQPQHF.

CDR3 coding DNA: TGTGCCAGCAAACTAGCGGATGAGCAGTTCTTC. Its translation: CASKLADEQFF. This rearrangement joins TRBV2 to TRBJ2-1, with 8 positions matching TRBD2. The germline V gene encodes CDR1 SNHLY and CDR2 FYNNEI. The V gene end was trimmed by 7 bases and the J gene end by 8 bases; junction bases not matched to a gene: 1. This CDR3 spans 11 amino acids.

This clonotype has a count of ten or more. This sequence joins TRBV5-1 and TRBJ2-7; 8 positions agree with TRBD1. Germline V gives CDR1 SGHRS, CDR2 YFSETQ. The CDR3 has 14 amino acids. After removal of 4 bases from V and 3 bases from J, the junction contained 6 bases not matched to a gene. The CDR3 protein is CASSLGQGVYEQYF. CDR3 DNA sequence: TGCGCCAGCAGCCTCGGACAGGGAGTCTACGAGCAGTACTTC.

The V gene is TRBV7-3, the J gene TRBJ2-2; D unclear. Per the germline V gene, CDR1 is SGHTA and CDR2 is FQGTGA. The CDR3 has 15 residues. V was trimmed by 4 bases and J by 0 bases, leaving 9 bases between them. CDR3 DNA: TGTGCCAGCAGCTCCCCGGCGGCGAACACCGGGGAGCTGTTTTTT. Its protein product is CASSSPAANTGELFF.

This clonotype has more than one count but fewer than ten. This chain joins TRBV30 and TRBJ1-2; the match to TRBD1 covers 9 bases. The J segment lost 4 bases and the V segment lost 3 bases, leaving 3 bases of the junction unmatched. This CDR3 spans 13 amino acids. The germline gives CDR1 GTSNPN, CDR2 SVGIG (reference sequence). The CDR3 sequence: CAWRGQGFYGYTF. The CDR3 DNA reads TGTGCCTGGAGGGGACAGGGTTTCTATGGCTACACCTTC. Filled out from reference TRBV30 and TRBJ1-2, the complete variable domain reads SQTIHQWPATLVQPVGSPLSLECTVEGTSNPNLYWYRQAAGRGLQLLFYSVGIGQISSEVPQNLSASRPQDRQFILSSKKLLLSDSGFYLCAWRGQGFYGYTFGSGTRLTVV.

There are a few counts of this clonotype. The chain combines TRBV20-1 with TRBJ1-2; D is uncertain. Trimming removed 7 bases at V and 5 bases at J, with 17 bases between. Germline assignment: CDR1 DFQATT and CDR2 SNEGSKA (reference sequence). The CDR3 runs to 13 residues. DNA of the CDR3: TGCAGTGTACCGGCTGCCCCTGCATATGGCTACACCTTC. This codes for CSVPAAPAYGYTF.

This chain uses TRBV30 with TRBJ2-7; TRBD2 matches 10 bases. CDR3 size: 13 residues. The J segment lost 4 bases and the V segment lost 3 bases, leaving 3 bases of the junction unmatched. Germline lookup yields CDR1 GTSNPN and CDR2 SVGIG (reference sequence). CDR3 DNA: TGTGCCTGGAGCGAGGGACTAGCGTACGAGCAGTACTTC. Its protein product is CAWSEGLAYEQYF.

The chain is built from TRBV20-1 and TRBJ1-6, with 7 nucleotides matching TRBD1. Germline-derived CDR1 and CDR2 are DFQATT and SNEGSKA (reference sequence). The CDR3 runs 17 residues. V dropped 3 bases and J dropped 0; count of bases not matched to a gene: 8. The CDR3: CSASRQGVSSYNSPLHF. In DNA form, the CDR3 reads TGCAGTGCTAGTCGACAGGGAGTGAGCTCCTATAATTCACCCCTCCACTTT.

This clonotype has a handful of counts. This chain uses TRBV11-2 with TRBJ2-1, with D possibly matching TRBD1 (6 bases). This CDR3 is built from 15 residues. V was shortened by 1 base and J by 0 bases, with 7 bases between the two germline ends. Germline V gene sequence: CDR1 SGHAT, CDR2 FQNNGV. CDR3 nucleotides: TGTGCCAGCAGCTTAGGGGACACCTCCTACAATGAGCAGTTCTTC. Amino acid sequence: CASSLGDTSYNEQFF.

This rearrangement joins TRBV15 to TRBJ2-5, with D tentatively TRBD2 (5 bases). The ends were cut back, 4 bases at V and 0 bases at J, with 12 bases in the middle. Germline CDR1 LNHNV, CDR2 YYDKDF (reference sequence). The CDR3 length is 15 residues. The CDR3 loop is CATSTGLVYQETQYF. CDR3 in DNA: TGTGCCACCAGCACCGGACTCGTGTACCAAGAGACCCAGTACTTC.

V usage is TRBV12-3 or TRBV12-4 and J usage is TRBJ1-2, with 7 bases matching TRBD1. V trimming: 5 bases; J trimming: 8 bases; junction bases outside the gene matches: 14. The CDR3 runs to 15 residues. The DNA of the CDR3 is TGTGCCAGCAGTGGGGACAGTCCCACCCTATGGGGCTACACCTTC. Translation: CASSGDSPTLWGYTF.

This clonotype was seen at least ten times. The chain carries TRBV7-2 and TRBJ1-2, with 8 bases identical to TRBD1. CDR1 SGHTA and CDR2 FQGNSA come from the germline V gene. The CDR3 runs to 16 residues. With 1 base clipped from V and 5 bases from J, the junction kept 9 bases outside the gene matches. As DNA, the CDR3 is TGTGCCAGCAGCTTAGGATTCAGGGGGCTGCAGTATGGCTACACCTTC. It is translated as CASSLGFRGLQYGYTF.

This clonotype was seen a few times. This rearrangement joins TRBV7-9 to TRBJ1-2, with D possibly TRBD1 on 5 matching bases. The CDR3 sequence is 14 residues long. The ends were cut back, 6 bases at V and 5 bases at J, with 16 bases in the middle. Germline V CDR1 and CDR2: SEHNR, FQNEAQ (reference sequence). CDR3 coding DNA: TGTGCCAGCAGGTCGGACCTCGGGGGGTATGGCTACACCTTC. This sequence encodes CASRSDLGGYGYTF. Filled out from reference TRBV7-9 and TRBJ1-2, the complete variable domain reads DTGVSQNPRHKITKRGQNVTFRCDPISEHNRLYWYRQTLGQGPEFLTYFQNEAQLEKSRLLSDRFSAERPKGSFSTLEIQRTEQGDSAMYLCASRSDLGGYGYTFGSGTRLTVV.

There are a few counts of this clonotype. The chain carries TRBV4-1 and TRBJ2-5; either TRBD1 or TRBD2 may fit D (6 bases each). The CDR3 is made up of 15 amino acids. Trimming took off 0 bases at V and 7 bases at J, with 15 bases between the two ends. Germline V lookup: CDR1 MGHRA, CDR2 YSYEKL. Written as DNA, the CDR3 is TGCGCCAGCAGCCAAGAGCCTGGGGGGCTGGGGACCCAGTACTTC. Translated: CASSQEPGGLGTQYF.

This chain joins TRBV7-9 and TRBJ2-3; tentative D call: TRBD1 (5 bases). The CDR3 contains 16 residues. Germline V lookup: CDR1 SEHNR, CDR2 FQNEAQ (reference sequence). V was shortened by 0 bases and J by 4 bases, with 14 bases between the two germline ends. DNA for the CDR3: TGTGCCAGCAGCTTAGCGCAGGGTACCCTCGCAGATACGCAGTATTTT. Protein sequence: CASSLAQGTLADTQYF.

CDR3 in DNA: TGCAGTGCTAGAGTGCGGGGGGGCACTGAAGCTTTCTTT. This sequence encodes CSARVRGGTEAFF. V gene TRBV20-1 combines with J gene TRBJ1-1; D is perhaps TRBD1 (5 bases). The V gene lost 1 base and the J gene lost 4 bases, with 10 bases spanning the gap. The CDR3 has 13 amino acids. Per germline, CDR1 DFQATT and CDR2 SNEGSKA (reference sequence).

V gene TRBV7-9 combines with J gene TRBJ2-1, with D possibly called TRBD1 or TRBD2 (6 bases each). Per germline, CDR1 SEHNR and CDR2 FQNEAQ (reference sequence). There are 20 residues in the CDR3. Deletions cut 2 bases from V and 0 bases from J, with 23 bases between. CDR3 DNA: TGTGCCAGCAGCTTATATGGGCGCTGGGGGGCGATGGGCTCCTACAATGAGCAGTTCTTC. It encodes CASSLYGRWGAMGSYNEQFF.